The rows below give T cell receptor beta chains drawn from one sample of a study of blood T cell repertoires in COVID-19. The data were produced by immunoSEQ multiplex PCR, yet TCRdb's version contains in-frame clones alone and is incomplete. The sample consists of about 360,000 clones, approximately 89% of them appearing once. Sequenced sample: PBMCs or T cells enriched from blood (not recorded which). These TCRs come from a man aged 35 to 55 in a cohort exposed to, infected with or recovered from COVID-19 (not recorded which). CDR3s include the opening cysteine and the closing phenylalanine or tryptophan. D genes are given only for firm matches. Some rows have no size entry. The others give once, few or many, or a class for an expanded clone.

clone_size d_call j_call v_call cdr3_nt cdr3_aa
once TRBD2 TRBJ2-1 TRBV11-3 TGTGCCAGCAGCTTAAACGGGAGGTCTTTAAGCGAGCAGTTCTTC CASSLNGRSLSEQFF
. TRBD2 TRBJ2-3 TRBV5-1 TGCGCCAGCAGCCTGAATGGACTAGCGGGAAACACAGATACGCAGTATTTT CASSLNGLAGNTDTQYF
. TRBD1 TRBJ1-1 TRBV27 TGTGCCAGCAGTTCCGGACAGGCGAGGGGGACTGAAGCTTTCTTT CASSSGQARGTEAFF
. . TRBJ2-2 TRBV2 TGTGCCAGCAGTCAAATACCGGGCGGGGAGCTGTTTTTT CASSQIPGGELFF
. . TRBJ2-2 TRBV7-2 TGTGCCAGCAGCCATCGTCGAGGGTCCAGCACCGGGGAGCTGTTTTTT CASSHRRGSSTGELFF
. TRBD1 TRBJ2-7 TRBV11-1 TGTGCCAGCAGCATTGGACAGGTGGCCTACGAGCAGTACTTC CASSIGQVAYEQYF
. TRBD2 TRBJ2-5 TRBV6-5 TGTGCCAGCAGTTACTCGGCTAGCGGGAGATGGAGGTCCCAGTACTTC CASSYSASGRWRSQYF
. . TRBJ2-1 TRBV24-1 TGTGCCACCAGTGATGCTGGGGCAGACAATGAGCAGTTCTTC CATSDAGADNEQFF
. . TRBJ1-5 TRBV19 TGTGCCAGTAGTGTGTCACGGCAGCCCCAGCATTTT CASSVSRQPQHF
. TRBD2 TRBJ2-2 TRBV5-6 TGTGCCAGCAGGAAGGGACTAGCGGACAAGGACAGGGAGCTGTTTTTT CASRKGLADKDRELFF
. . TRBJ2-2 TRBV27 TGTGCCAGCAGTTTTCAGGGAAGGAACACCGGGGAGCTGTTTTTT CASSFQGRNTGELFF
once . TRBJ2-3 TRBV10-3 TGTGCCATCACCTCTGCCGGTCTGCGGACAGATACGCAGTATTTT CAITSAGLRTDTQYF
. . TRBJ1-2 TRBV19 TGTGCCAGTAGTATTGCCAAAATGGAGGGGACGAGATATGGCTACACCTTC CASSIAKMEGTRYGYTF
. TRBD1 TRBJ1-2 TRBV14 TGTGCCAGCAGCCAAGAGGCGACAGGGTCCTATGGCTACACCTTC CASSQEATGSYGYTF
. TRBD2 TRBJ2-7 TRBV30 TGTGCCTGGAGTGTAGGCAGACTAGCGGGGCCCTTCAGCTCCTACGAGCAGTACTTC CAWSVGRLAGPFSSYEQYF
. TRBD2 TRBJ2-1 TRBV4-2 TGTGCCAGCAGCCAGACTAGCGGTAATGAGCAGTTCTTC CASSQTSGNEQFF
once . TRBJ2-4 TRBV11-2 TGTGCCAGTGGGGGGACTGGGGACATTCAGTACTTC CASGGTGDIQYF
. . TRBJ2-2 TRBV2 TGTGCCAGCAGTCCTCGGGATCGAAACACCGGGGAGCTGTTTTTT CASSPRDRNTGELFF
. . TRBJ1-1 TRBV11-1 TGTGCCAGCAGCCTCCAGATGAACACTGAAGCTTTCTTT CASSLQMNTEAFF
. . TRBJ1-1 TRBV5-1 TGCGCCTGCCGAGGGGGAGACATGAACACTGAAGCTTTCTTT CACRGGDMNTEAFF
. . TRBJ2-3 TRBV7-3 TGTGCCAGCAGCCCAAACGGGGATACGCAGTATTTT CASSPNGDTQYF
. TRBD1 TRBJ1-2 TRBV5-6 TGTGCCAGCAGCTCGCCGGGACAGGGGGAAGAGGGCTATGGCTACACCTTC CASSSPGQGEEGYGYTF
. TRBD1 TRBJ2-3 TRBV29-1 TGCAGCGTTGAAGTTGGTAGGGGGCGGATCCGTGATACGCAGTATTTT CSVEVGRGRIRDTQYF
. . TRBJ1-1 TRBV10-3 TGTGCCATCACCAGAGGCAGTTTCGACACTGAAGCTTTCTTT CAITRGSFDTEAFF
. . TRBJ1-6 TRBV5-1 TGCGCCAGCAGCATGGGGACAAGTAATATGGATTCACCCCTCCACTTT CASSMGTSNMDSPLHF
. . TRBJ1-1 TRBV7-9 TGTGCCAGCAGCCCCGCTCAGGGGAGCACTGAAGCTTTCTTT CASSPAQGSTEAFF
once TRBD1 TRBJ2-7 TRBV28 TGTGCCAGTCGGACAGGTTTTCGCAACGAGCAGTACTTC CASRTGFRNEQYF
. TRBD2 TRBJ2-1 TRBV11-3 TGTGCCAGCAGCTTATCTCATAGCGGGAGCTCCTACAATGAGCAGTTCTTC CASSLSHSGSSYNEQFF
. . TRBJ2-3 TRBV7-9 TGTGCCAGCAGCAAACCAGGGGTGCCAGATACGCAGTATTTT CASSKPGVPDTQYF
. TRBD2 TRBJ2-1 TRBV5-8 TGTGCCAGCAGCCCGGGAGTAGCGGGAGCACCCTCCTACAATGAGCAGTTCTTC CASSPGVAGAPSYNEQFF
few . TRBJ2-7 TRBV29-1 TGCAGCGTTGATTTGGGACTCCCCTACGAGCAGTACTTC CSVDLGLPYEQYF
once . TRBJ2-3 TRBV28 TGTGCCAGCAGCCGAAGGGGAATCACAGATACGCAGTATTTT CASSRRGITDTQYF
. . TRBJ2-3 TRBV5-1 TGCGCCAGCACCGGGACTTCTAGCACAGATACGCAGTATTTT CASTGTSSTDTQYF
. . TRBJ2-7 TRBV5-1 TGCGCCAGCAGCTTGGAGGCAGGGTATTTGGGCGAGCAGTACTTC CASSLEAGYLGEQYF
. . TRBJ2-3 TRBV29-1 TGCAGCGTGGCTAGCCCCGTCAGAGCAGATACGCAGTATTTT CSVASPVRADTQYF
. TRBD2 TRBJ2-3 TRBV9 TGTGCCAGCAGCGTAAAGCTTGCTAGCGGCTCAGATACGCAGTATTTT CASSVKLASGSDTQYF
. . TRBJ1-2 TRBV19 TGTGCCAGTAGTATCAATATGAGGTCCAACTCGGCAAGCTATGGCTACACCTTC CASSINMRSNSASYGYTF
. . TRBJ2-5 TRBV27 TGTGCCAGCAGTTTACTAGGAACGGTCTTCGGAGAGACCCAGTACTTC CASSLLGTVFGETQYF
. . TRBJ1-2 TRBV28 TGTGCCAGCAGTTTACGGCGGGCCTATGGCTACACCTTC CASSLRRAYGYTF
. . TRBJ1-2 TRBV6-5 TGTGCCAGCAGTTACTCGGAGGTACCCTATGGCTACACCTTC CASSYSEVPYGYTF
. . TRBJ2-1 TRBV19 TGTGCCAGTAGACGAGCCTATGAGCAGTTCTTC CASRRAYEQFF
. TRBD2 TRBJ2-7 TRBV4-2 TGTGCCAGCAGCCAAGATACGGCTAGCGGGTACTACGAGCAGTACTTC CASSQDTASGYYEQYF
once . TRBJ2-2 TRBV7-9 TGTGCCAGCAGCTTATCAGCCCTAGAGGGCGGGGAGCTGTTTTTT CASSLSALEGGELFF
. . TRBJ1-4 TRBV2 TGTGCCAGCAGTGAAGCGCGCGGGTCGAATAATGAAAAACTGTTTTTT CASSEARGSNNEKLFF
. TRBD2 TRBJ2-1 TRBV27 TGTGCCAGCAGCACGGGACTAGCGGGAACCTTCAGCTCCTACAATGAGCAGTTCTTC CASSTGLAGTFSSYNEQFF
. TRBD1 TRBJ1-2 TRBV5-1 TGCGCCAGCAGCTTTACCGGGACAGGGGAATACACCTTC CASSFTGTGEYTF
. TRBD1 TRBJ1-2 TRBV7-9 TGTGCCAGCAGCTCCATTACCGGGACAGATTACTATGGCTACACCTTC CASSSITGTDYYGYTF
. . TRBJ2-4 TRBV7-9 TGTGCCAGCAGCCCCGAGGCGGGTAGGCGAAACATTCAGTACTTC CASSPEAGRRNIQYF
once TRBD1 TRBJ2-6 TRBV18 TGTGCCAGCTCACCAACAGCAGGGACAGCTCTCTCTGGGGCCAACGTCCTGACTTTC CASSPTAGTALSGANVLTF
once . TRBJ1-6 TRBV18 TGTGCCAGCTCACCGGACAGCAATTCACCCCTCCACTTT CASSPDSNSPLHF
. TRBD1 TRBJ1-2 TRBV5-8 TGTGCCAGCAGCTCCGCCGGGGACAGGGATTTTTATGGCTACACCTTC CASSSAGDRDFYGYTF
few . TRBJ2-7 TRBV5-1 TGCGCCAGCAGCTTGGGGCCCTCCGGGAACCCCTACGAGCAGTACTTC CASSLGPSGNPYEQYF